These 25 T cell receptor beta chains share one sample of origin, sequenced in a study of beta chain features in type 1 diabetes. Isolated RNA was reverse transcribed in full, so expressed TCRB transcripts were sequenced. Some clones are missing from TCRdb's copy, which holds only in-frame ones; the method was immunoSEQ multiplex PCR. The sample yields a few hundred thousand clones, approximately 14% seen once. Sequencing was performed on naive CD4+ T cells from blood. These TCRs come from a man aged 30 to 39 in good health.

This chain links TRBV29-1 with TRBJ1-1; no reliable D call. CDR1 is SQVTM and CDR2 is ANQGSEA in the germline V gene. This CDR3 region has 11 residues. V lost 1 base, J lost 3 bases, and 3 bases lay in between. CDR3 nucleotides: TGCAGCGTTGAAGGGGACACTGAAGCTTTCTTT. Its protein product is CSVEGDTEAFF. Together with reference TRBV29-1 and TRBJ1-1, the CDR3 gives the full variable domain: SAVISQKPSRDICQRGTSLTIQCQVDSQVTMMFWYRQQPGQSLTLIATANQGSEATYESGFVIDKFPISRPNLTFSTLTVSNMSPEDSSIYLCSVEGDTEAFFGQGTRLTVV.

The table lists this clone with a few counts. This chain links TRBV7-2 with TRBJ2-1, with 11 positions matching TRBD2. Looked up from germline, CDR1 is SGHTA and CDR2 is FQGNSA. The CDR3 has 15 amino acids. Losses at the gene ends were 3 bases for V and 3 bases for J; bases not matched to a gene: 1. CDR3 residues: CASSFGTSGYNEQFF. DNA for the CDR3: TGTGCCAGCAGCTTTGGGACTAGCGGCTACAATGAGCAGTTCTTC.

The V and J genes are TRBV5-1 and TRBJ2-5; D gene ambiguous. CDR1 SGHRS and CDR2 YFSETQ come from the germline V gene. Trimming left V 5 bases short and J 2 bases short, with 10 bases between. This CDR3 is built from 13 residues. This chain's CDR3 is CASSQTPQETQYF. The CDR3 DNA is TGCGCCAGCAGTCAGACCCCTCAAGAGACCCAGTACTTC.

This clone turned up a few times. This sequence joins TRBV6-5 and TRBJ2-5; D ambiguous. The germline V gene encodes CDR1 MNHEY and CDR2 SVGAGI. Trimming took off 6 bases at V and 3 bases at J, with 8 bases between the two ends. The CDR3 is 12 residues long. CDR3 coding DNA: TGTGCCAGCAGCCGACACAAAGAGACCCAGTACTTC. This sequence encodes CASSRHKETQYF.

The V and J genes are TRBV10-3 and TRBJ2-7, with 7 bases lining up with TRBD2. The CDR3 runs 16 residues. Losses at the gene ends were 4 bases for V and 4 bases for J; bases not matched to a gene: 13. Germline CDR1 ENHRY, CDR2 SYGVKD. CDR3 amino acids: CAISGGPGREWYEQYV. The CDR3 nucleotides read TGTGCCATCAGTGGAGGCCCCGGGCGGGAGTGGTACGAGCAGTACGTC.

This clone was counted only a few times. V gene TRBV4-1 combines with J gene TRBJ2-3; D perhaps matches TRBD2 (6 bases). Looked up from germline, CDR1 is MGHRA and CDR2 is YSYEKL. V shed 6 bases and J shed 1 base, with 20 bases lying between them. The CDR3 is made up of 17 amino acids. CDR3 sequence reads: CASRPGVGRRGTDTQYF. CDR3 coding DNA: TGCGCCAGCAGACCGGGGGTAGGGAGAAGGGGCACAGATACGCAGTATTTT.

This clone showed up just a few times. The chain employs TRBV7-9 and TRBJ2-1; the D gene is possibly TRBD2 (6 bases). Germline CDR1 and CDR2: SEHNR and FQNEAQ (reference sequence). The V end lost 5 bases, the J end lost 3 bases, and 14 bases lay between the germline ends. The CDR3 runs to 15 residues. As DNA, the CDR3 is TGTGCCAGCAGCCCTGCCGGGACTTTCTACAATGAGCAGTTCTTC. The encoded protein is CASSPAGTFYNEQFF.

V gene TRBV21-1 combines with J gene TRBJ1-5; the DNA was not used to check the table's D call, TRBD1. TRBV21-1 is labeled a pseudogene. CDR3 size: 17 residues. The CDR3 sequence is CASSKSQGWGTYQPQHF. In nucleotides, the CDR3 is TGTGCCAGCAGCAAATCCCAGGGATGGGGAACCTATCAGCCCCAGCATTTT.

The sample holds a few counts of this clone. In nucleotides, the CDR3 is TGTGCCAGCAGCCAAGTCGGCCCCCTGGCGGGAGGCCTGTACAATGAGCAGTTCTTC. Translating it yields CASSQVGPLAGGLYNEQFF. The chain couples TRBV14 to TRBJ2-1; 8 nucleotides match TRBD2. With 1 base clipped from V and 4 bases from J, the junction kept 15 bases outside the gene matches. Germline CDR1 is SGHDN and CDR2 is FVKESK. CDR3 length equals 19 residues.

V gene TRBV21-1 combines with J gene TRBJ1-1; the table calls TRBD1, which could not be checked here. TRBV21-1 corresponds to a pseudogene. The CDR3 length is 18 residues. CDR3 protein: CASNTPRDRDEEHTEAFF. CDR3 coding DNA: TGTGCCAGCAATACTCCCCGGGACAGGGATGAGGAACACACTGAAGCTTTCTTT.

There are a few counts of this clone. The J gene is TRBJ2-7, the V gene TRBV4-3; TRBD1 or TRBD2 may be the D gene (5 bases each). The germline gives CDR1 LGHNA, CDR2 YSLEER. V shed 0 bases and J shed 6 bases, with 15 bases lying between them. The CDR3 length is 15 residues. The CDR3 region is CASSQDEGIAGEQYF. CDR3 nucleotides: TGCGCCAGCAGCCAAGATGAGGGGATAGCCGGCGAGCAGTACTTC.

V and J are TRBV11-2 and TRBJ2-7; D perhaps matches TRBD2 (6 bases). The CDR3 contains 15 residues. Germline V gene lookup returns CDR1 SGHAT and CDR2 FQNNGV. Trimming stripped 5 bases from V and 3 bases from J, with 17 bases between. The chain's CDR3 is CASSPTSSASYEQYV. As DNA, the CDR3 is TGTGCCAGCAGCCCCACTAGCAGTGCTAGCTACGAGCAGTACGTC.

The chain employs TRBV5-6 and TRBJ1-1, with D perhaps TRBD1 (6 bases). This CDR3 region has 16 residues. Trimming stripped 3 bases from V and 1 base from J, with 16 bases between. CDR1 is SGHDT and CDR2 is YYEEEE in the germline V gene. The CDR3 nucleotides read TGTGCCAGCAGCTCTAGGAGGGGGGCTTCGAACACTGAAGCTTTCTTT. This encodes CASSSRRGASNTEAFF.

This clone showed up just a few times. CDR3 bases: TGTGCCTGGAGTGCCCAGTACGAGCAGTACGTC. Its protein product is CAWSAQYEQYV. The rearrangement links TRBV30 to TRBJ2-7; D gene uncertain. The CDR3 runs 11 residues. Germline V gene data show CDR1 as GTSNPN and CDR2 as SVGIG (reference sequence). Trimming stripped 1 base from V and 4 bases from J, with 5 bases between.

This clone showed up just a few times. The chain is built from TRBV5-1 and TRBJ2-3; perhaps TRBD1 as D (6 bases). CDR1 and CDR2 (germline): SGHRS, YFSETQ. The V end lost 6 bases, the J end lost 2 bases, and 13 bases lay between the germline ends. The CDR3 spans 14 residues. CDR3 coding DNA: TGCGCCAGCACCACAGGGATTGTCACAGATACGCAGTATTTT. Translating gives CASTTGIVTDTQYF.

The sample holds a few counts of this clone. This chain links TRBV29-1 with TRBJ1-5; D not resolved. CDR3 length: 12 amino acids. Per the germline V gene, CDR1 is SQVTM and CDR2 is ANQGSEA. V was trimmed by 6 bases and J by 3 bases, leaving 9 bases between them. Written as DNA, the CDR3 is TGCAGCGTCGGAAGCACCAATCAGCCCCAGCATTTT. Its protein is CSVGSTNQPQHF.

This clone has more than one count but fewer than ten. The DNA of the CDR3 is TGTGCCAGCAGTCAGGGCGACAGGAGCTACGGCTACACCTTC. Residues: CASSQGDRSYGYTF. V is TRBV6-5 and J is TRBJ1-2, with a possible D match to TRBD1 (6 bases). The CDR3 is made up of 14 amino acids. From germline, CDR1 is MNHEY and CDR2 SVGAGI. Trimming stripped 5 bases from V and 8 bases from J, with 18 bases between.

The chain couples TRBV7-2 to TRBJ2-3, with 10 bases identical to TRBD2. The CDR3 runs to 18 residues. The J segment lost 0 bases and the V segment lost 4 bases, leaving 10 bases of the junction unmatched. Germline loops: CDR1 SGHTA, CDR2 FQGNSA. This chain's CDR3 is CASSSSAGGSPSTDTQYF. The CDR3 bases are TGTGCCAGCAGCTCCTCAGCGGGAGGGAGTCCTAGCACAGATACGCAGTATTTT.

V and J are TRBV20-1 and TRBJ2-3, with no clear D. The CDR3 consists of 10 residues. Germline V gene sequence: CDR1 DFQATT, CDR2 SNEGSKA (reference sequence). Deletions cut 4 bases from V and 3 bases from J, with 2 bases between. CDR3 bases: TGCAGTGCTATGACAGATACGCAGTATTTT. As protein: CSAMTDTQYF.

This clone was detected only a few times. The chain uses TRBV30 and TRBJ2-3, with D hard to call. The germline CDR1 and CDR2 sequences are GTSNPN and SVGIG (reference sequence). V lost 1 base, J lost 11 bases, and 13 bases lay in between. The CDR3 totals 12 residues. In DNA, the CDR3 is TGTGCCTGGAGTGCGGCCGGGTTTGGGCAGTATTTT. It encodes CAWSAAGFGQYF.

Remarks on this clone: The sample holds other DNA sequences that translate to the same CDR3. This chain connects TRBV7-2 to TRBJ1-1; D might be TRBD1 (5 bases). This CDR3 has 14 amino acids. Between the trimmed V and J ends, which lost 5 bases and 0 bases, there was a span of 10 bases. CDR1 and CDR2 from the germline V gene are SGHTA and FQGNSA. CDR3 DNA sequence: TGTGCCAGCAGCACAAGGGGAATGAACACTGAAGCTTTCTTT. Amino acids: CASSTRGMNTEAFF.

This clone was picked up a small number of times. In nucleotides, the CDR3 is TGTGCCAGCAGCGTAGCTTACCGGAACACTGAAGCTTTCTTT. This gives the protein CASSVAYRNTEAFF. The chain has TRBV9 and TRBJ1-1; D gene unclear. Germline V gene data show CDR1 as SGDLS and CDR2 as YYNGEE. The CDR3 sequence is 14 residues long. V shed 0 bases and J shed 1 base, with 7 bases lying between them.

V is TRBV5-4 and J is TRBJ2-3; D call uncertain. Looked up from germline, CDR1 is SGHNT and CDR2 is YYREEE (reference sequence). The CDR3 covers 13 residues. V shed 3 bases and J shed 5 bases, with 10 bases lying between them. CDR3 residues: CASSSTKVDTQYF. CDR3 DNA: TGTGCCAGCAGCTCTACAAAGGTAGATACGCAGTATTTT. The full variable domain, completed using reference TRBV5-4 and TRBJ2-3, is ETGVTQSPTHLIKTRGQQVTLRCSSQSGHNTVSWYQQALGQGPQFIFQYYREEENGRGNFPPRFSGLQFPNYSSELNVNALELDDSALYLCASSSTKVDTQYFGPGTRLTVL.

There are a few counts of this clone. This sequence joins TRBV13 and TRBJ2-3, with 8 bases lining up with TRBD2. Trimming cost V 6 bases and J 1 base; bases outside gene matches: 6. CDR1 and CDR2 from the germline V gene are PRHDT and FYEKMQ (reference sequence). The CDR3 covers 15 residues. CDR3 nucleotide sequence: TGTGCCAGCAGGATAGCGGGAAGGGGCACAGATACGCAGTATTTT. This codes for CASRIAGRGTDTQYF.

This clone has more than one count but fewer than ten. The V and J genes are TRBV5-1 and TRBJ1-6, with D perhaps TRBD1 (5 bases). Per the germline V gene, CDR1 is SGHRS and CDR2 is YFSETQ. The CDR3 covers 16 residues. V gave up 4 bases and J gave up 10 bases, with 21 bases separating them. The CDR3 spells CASSPRGRGDQSPLHF. The CDR3 DNA sequence: TGCGCCAGCAGCCCCCGCGGAAGAGGGGACCAATCACCCCTCCACTTT.